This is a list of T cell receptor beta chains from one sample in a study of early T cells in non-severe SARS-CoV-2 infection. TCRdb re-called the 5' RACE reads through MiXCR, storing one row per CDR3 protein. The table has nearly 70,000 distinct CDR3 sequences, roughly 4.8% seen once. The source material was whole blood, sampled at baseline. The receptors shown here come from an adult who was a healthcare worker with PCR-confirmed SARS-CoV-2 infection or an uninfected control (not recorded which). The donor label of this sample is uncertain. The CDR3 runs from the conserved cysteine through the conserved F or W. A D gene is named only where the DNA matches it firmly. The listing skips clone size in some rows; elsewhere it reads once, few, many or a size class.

CASSYGVPGELFF	TGTGCCAGCAGTTACGGGGTCCCCGGGGAACTGTTTTTT	NA	many	TRBV6-5	TRBJ2-2
CASSLAIGRGHGNQPQHF	TGTGCCAGCAGCCTCGCGATCGGCAGGGGGCATGGTAATCAGCCCCAGCATTTT	TRBD1	many	TRBV7-2	TRBJ1-5
CASSLDLDYGYTF	TGTGCCAGCAGCTTAGATCTCGACTATGGCTACACCTTC	NA	few	TRBV11-2	TRBJ1-2
CASSERTYYEQYF	TGTGCCAGCAGTGAACGTACCTACTACGAGCAGTACTTC	NA	NA	TRBV2	TRBJ2-7
CASSLLTGDTQYF	TGTGCCAGCAGCCTACTGACAGGGGATACGCAGTATTTT	TRBD1	few	TRBV11-2	TRBJ2-3
CATSAEADTQYF	TGTGCCACCAGCGCAGAAGCAGATACGCAGTATTTT	NA	few	TRBV24-1	TRBJ2-3
CASSYNSYNEQFF	TGTGCCAGCAGCTATAACTCCTACAATGAGCAGTTCTTC	NA	many	TRBV7-3	TRBJ2-1
CAWSGGSQSYGYTF	TGTGCCTGGAGTGGGGGCAGTCAAAGCTATGGCTACACCTTC	NA	many	TRBV30	TRBJ1-2
CASSTVTEPSYEQYF	TGTGCCAGCAGTACAGTGACAGAGCCTTCCTACGAGCAGTACTTC	NA	many	TRBV28	TRBJ2-7
CASSLPGIREQFF	TGTGCCAGCAGTTTACCAGGGATACGTGAGCAGTTCTTC	NA	many	TRBV12-3/TRBV12-4	TRBJ2-1
CASSLGPEDGELFF	TGCGCCAGCAGCTTGGGGCCCGAAGACGGGGAGCTGTTTTTT	NA	few	TRBV5-1	TRBJ2-2
CASSLAAAGGETQYF	TGTGCTAGCAGCTTAGCGGCGGCAGGGGGAGAGACCCAGTACTTC	NA	many	TRBV7-7	TRBJ2-5
CASSLGRRGYEQYF	TGTGCCAGCAGTTTAGGACGCCGCGGGTACGAGCAGTACTTC	NA	NA	TRBV12-3/TRBV12-4	TRBJ2-7
CASSYQGGRIQPQHF	TGTGCCAGCAGTTATCAGGGGGGTAGGATCCAGCCCCAGCATTTT	TRBD1	few	TRBV12-3/TRBV12-4	TRBJ1-5
CASSVAGGDNEQFF	TGCGCCAGCAGTGTGGCGGGGGGGGACAATGAGCAGTTCTTC	TRBD2	NA	TRBV10-2	TRBJ2-1